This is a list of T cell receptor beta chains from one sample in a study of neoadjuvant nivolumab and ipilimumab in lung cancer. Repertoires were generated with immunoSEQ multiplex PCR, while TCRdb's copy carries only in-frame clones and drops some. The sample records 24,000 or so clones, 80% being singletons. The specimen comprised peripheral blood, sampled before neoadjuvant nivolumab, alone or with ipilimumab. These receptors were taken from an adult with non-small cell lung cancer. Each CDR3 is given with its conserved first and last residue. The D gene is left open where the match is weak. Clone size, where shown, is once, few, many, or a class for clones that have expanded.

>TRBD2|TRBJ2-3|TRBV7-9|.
TGTGCCAGCAGCCCGACTAGCGGGGGAACAGATACGCAGTATTTT
CASSPTSGGTDTQYF
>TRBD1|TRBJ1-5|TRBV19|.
TGTGCCAGTAGTGAGGGACAGGGGGCTCGGCAGCCCCAGCATTTT
CASSEGQGARQPQHF
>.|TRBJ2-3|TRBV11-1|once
TGTGCCAGCAGCCCTGGGTGGGCCGTCGGCACAGATACGCAGTATTTT
CASSPGWAVGTDTQYF
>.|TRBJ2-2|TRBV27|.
TGTGCCAGCAGTTTATTTATCGGGGTGAACACCGGGGAGCTGTTTTTT
CASSLFIGVNTGELFF
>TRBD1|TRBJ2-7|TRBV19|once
TGTGCCAGTAGTACCGGGACAGGCTCCTACGAGCAGTACTTC
CASSTGTGSYEQYF
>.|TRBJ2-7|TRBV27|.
TGTGCCAGCAGTCCCGGACGGGGAGTTAGGTACGAGCAGTACTTC
CASSPGRGVRYEQYF
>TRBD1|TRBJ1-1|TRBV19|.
TGTGCCAGTAGTATGACAGGGGTTATGAACACTGAAGCTTTCTTT
CASSMTGVMNTEAFF
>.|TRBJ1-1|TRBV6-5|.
TGTGCCAGCAGTGCCAGAGCAGGGGTTCGCACTGAAGCTTTCTTT
CASSARAGVRTEAFF
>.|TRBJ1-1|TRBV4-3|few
TGCGCCAGCAGCCTGGGGGACACTGAAGCTTTCTTT
CASSLGDTEAFF
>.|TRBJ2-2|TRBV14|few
TGTGCCAGCAGCCAAGATCAAGTACCCCAGGCCGGGGAGCTGTTTTTT
CASSQDQVPQAGELFF
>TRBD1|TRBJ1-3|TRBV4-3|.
TGCGCCAGCAGCCGGGACAGGGGTCGAGGGCCCTCTGGAAACACCATATATTTT
CASSRDRGRGPSGNTIYF
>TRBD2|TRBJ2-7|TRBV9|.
TGTGCCAGCAGCGTAGGGGGAGGGACCAGCGAGCAGTACTTC
CASSVGGGTSEQYF
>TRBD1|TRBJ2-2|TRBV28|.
TGTGCCAGCAGCGGAACCGGGACAGGGACCACCGGGGAGCTGTTTTTT
CASSGTGTGTTGELFF
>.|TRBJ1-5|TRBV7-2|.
TGTGCCAGCAGCTTAGTACAGGGAAATCAGCCCCAGCATTTT
CASSLVQGNQPQHF
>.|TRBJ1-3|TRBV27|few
TGTGCCAGCAGTTACAGAGCCTCTGGAAACACCATATATTTT
CASSYRASGNTIYF
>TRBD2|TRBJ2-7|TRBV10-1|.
TGCGCCAGCTCTAGCGGGTCTGCCTACGAGCAGTACTTC
CASSSGSAYEQYF
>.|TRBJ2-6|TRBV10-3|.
TGTGCCATCAGTGAGGGGGCTGGGGCCAACGTCCTGACTTTC
CAISEGAGANVLTF
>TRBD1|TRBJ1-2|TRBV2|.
TGTGCCAGCAGTGAACCCGGACAGGGGGCGCGTGGCTACACCTTC
CASSEPGQGARGYTF
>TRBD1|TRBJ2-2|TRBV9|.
TGTGCCAGCAGGACAGGGCACACCGGGGAGCTGTTTTTT
CASRTGHTGELFF
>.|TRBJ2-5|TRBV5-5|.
TGTGCCAGCAGCCCCGACATTTTTCAAGAGACCCAGTACTTC
CASSPDIFQETQYF
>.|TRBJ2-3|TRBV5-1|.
TGCGCCAGCAGCTTGAGGCGGCCAGGAATCACAGATACGCAGTATTTT
CASSLRRPGITDTQYF
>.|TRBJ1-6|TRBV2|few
TGTGCCAGCAACCCGACAGGAAGCTCCTATAATTCACCCCTCCACTTT
CASNPTGSSYNSPLHF
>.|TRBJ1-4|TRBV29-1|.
TGCAGCGTGACGCGGGGCAGGGGTGAAAAACTGTTTTTT
CSVTRGRGEKLFF
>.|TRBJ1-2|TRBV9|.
TGTGCCAGCAGCGTAGAGGGAGGGTTCAATGGCTACACCTTC
CASSVEGGFNGYTF
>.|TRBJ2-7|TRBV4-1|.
TGCGCCAGCAGCCAGGCCGCGGGTATCACCTACGAGCAGTACTTC
CASSQAAGITYEQYF
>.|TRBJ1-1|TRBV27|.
TGTGCCAGCAGTTTCACAGGGAGCCGGCGGAACACTGAAGCTTTCTTT
CASSFTGSRRNTEAFF
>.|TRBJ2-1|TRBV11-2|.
TGTGCCAGCAGCTTCCGGGCAGGGAACAATGAGCAGTTCTTC
CASSFRAGNNEQFF
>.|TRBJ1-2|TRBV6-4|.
TGTGCCAGCAGTGACGGTAGGGGTGGCTACACCTTC
CASSDGRGGYTF
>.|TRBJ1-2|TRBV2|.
TGTGCCAGCATTCAGGAAATCAGTAATGGCTACACCTTC
CASIQEISNGYTF
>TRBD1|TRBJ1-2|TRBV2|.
TGTGCCAGCAGCAGAGGACAGGGCCGGGCTAACTATGGCTACACCTTC
CASSRGQGRANYGYTF
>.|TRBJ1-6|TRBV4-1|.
TGCGCCAGCAGCCAAGATCCAGGGAGCTCCTATAATTCACCCCTCCACTTT
CASSQDPGSSYNSPLHF
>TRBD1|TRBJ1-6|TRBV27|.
TGTGCCAGCAGTCTCAGACAGGGGAATTCACCCCTCCACTTT
CASSLRQGNSPLHF
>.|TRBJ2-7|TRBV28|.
TGTGCCAGCACGGGACATAGGTCCTACGAGCAGTACTTC
CASTGHRSYEQYF
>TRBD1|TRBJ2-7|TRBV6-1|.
TGTGCCAGCAGGACAGGGGGTCCCTACGAGCAGTACTTC
CASRTGGPYEQYF
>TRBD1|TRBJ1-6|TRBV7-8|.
TGTGCCAGCAGCCCCTCGAGGGAGACAGGGTCGGGTTCACCCCTCCACTTT
CASSPSRETGSGSPLHF
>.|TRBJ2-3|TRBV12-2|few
TGTGCAAGTCGCTTAGCCCACGAGATCCGGGGACGGATTATACCTAGCACAGATACGCAGTATTTT
CASRLAHEIRGRIIPSTDTQYF
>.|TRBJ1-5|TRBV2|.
TGTGCCAGCAACCTGGACGTCAGCAATCAGCCCCAGCATTTT
CASNLDVSNQPQHF
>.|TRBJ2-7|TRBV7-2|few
TGTGCCAGCAGCTCGGACCTATTACGTGAGCAGTACTTC
CASSSDLLREQYF
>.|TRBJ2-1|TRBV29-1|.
TGCAGCGTTGAAGATACAGCGAGTAGGTACAATGAGCAGTTCTTC
CSVEDTASRYNEQFF
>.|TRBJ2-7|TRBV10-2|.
TGCGCCAGCAGGGAGGTCCCGGGACGAAGGAACTACGAGCAGTACTTC
CASREVPGRRNYEQYF
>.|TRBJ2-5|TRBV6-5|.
TGTGCCAGCAGTTACTCGGGGCGGGGACGAGAGACCCAGTACTTC
CASSYSGRGRETQYF
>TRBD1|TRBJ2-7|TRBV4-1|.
TGCGCCAGCAGCCGACTGGGGACAGGGGATTCTCTGGGATACGAGCAGTACTTC
CASSRLGTGDSLGYEQYF
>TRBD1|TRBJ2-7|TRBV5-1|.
TGCGCCAGCAGCTTGGGGGGGGGACAGGGGGACTCCTACGAGCAGTACTTC
CASSLGGGQGDSYEQYF